A single sample is the source of the 15 T cell receptor beta chains below, sequenced in a study of blood T cells in healthy people across ages. Alongside a J-beta primer mix, a sample-barcoded 5' primer served in a second PCR lasting roughly 6 to 11 cycles. MiXCR, applied by TCRdb to the 5' RACE reads, yields one record per CDR3 protein. The table has hundreds of thousands of distinct CDR3 sequences, roughly 44% seen once. The sequencing input was blood. All receptors come from a man aged 55-75 years in good health.

This sequence joins TRBV18 and TRBJ2-1; TRBD1 is a possible D gene (6 bases). CDR3 length: 15 residues. Germline CDR1 reads KGHSH; CDR2 reads LQKENI. V dropped 3 bases and J dropped 4 bases, with 13 bases sitting between them. DNA of the CDR3: TGTGCCAGCTCACCTATGACAGGCCTTTACAATGAGCAGTTCTTC. Its translation is CASSPMTGLYNEQFF.

The V gene is TRBV20-1, the J gene TRBJ2-3; D unresolved. This CDR3 contains 11 residues. V gave up 8 bases and J gave up 2 bases, with 8 bases separating them. Per germline, CDR1 DFQATT and CDR2 SNEGSKA (reference sequence). The CDR3 region is CSPKVTDTQYF. DNA of the CDR3: TGCAGTCCCAAGGTCACAGATACGCAGTATTTT.

This clonotype was recorded many times. The chain is built from TRBV6-5 and TRBJ2-7; 7 bases align to TRBD1. Germline assignment: CDR1 MNHEY and CDR2 SVGAGI. V shed 6 bases, J shed 6 bases, and the junction held 8 bases outside the gene matches. There are 13 residues in the CDR3. The CDR3 region is CASSLEQGREQYF. The CDR3 DNA reads TGTGCCAGCAGCCTCGAACAGGGGCGCGAGCAGTACTTC.

This clonotype occurred a few times. The V call is TRBV20-1, the J call TRBJ2-5; 8 bases are shared with TRBD2. The CDR3 length is 16 residues. Trimming took 6 bases from V and 0 from J; bases not matched to a gene: 12. Germline V gene data show CDR1 as DFQATT and CDR2 as SNEGSKA (reference sequence). The CDR3 nucleotides read TGCAGTGCAAAGAGATTCCAGCGGGGGTACCAAGAGACCCAGTACTTC. This sequence encodes CSAKRFQRGYQETQYF.

This rearrangement joins TRBV9 to TRBJ2-1; 14 bases line up with TRBD2. V lost 3 bases to trimming and J lost 9 bases; unmatched junction nucleotides: 5. CDR1 is SGDLS and CDR2 is YYNGEE in the germline V gene. The CDR3 length is 15 residues. CDR3 residues: CASSGGLAGVGEQFF. CDR3 DNA sequence: TGTGCCAGCAGCGGGGGACTAGCGGGGGTCGGTGAGCAGTTCTTC. Variable domain in full (rest from reference TRBV9 and TRBJ2-1): DSGVTQTPKHLITATGQRVTLRCSPRSGDLSVYWYQQSLDQGLQFLIQYYNGEERAKGNILERFSAQQFPDLHSELNLSSLELGDSALYFCASSGGLAGVGEQFFGPGTRLTVL.

The J gene is TRBJ2-5, the V gene TRBV7-3; D possibly corresponds to TRBD1 (6 bases). Germline V CDR1 and CDR2: SGHTA, FQGTGA. The V end lost 5 bases, the J end lost 0 bases, and 13 bases lay between the germline ends. The CDR3 sequence is 15 residues long. The CDR3 protein is CASSLGQANQETQYF. Written as DNA, the CDR3 is TGTGCCAGCAGCCTGGGACAAGCCAACCAAGAGACCCAGTACTTC.

There are a few counts of this clonotype. The chain links TRBV7-2 to TRBJ1-5; the D is unclear. CDR1 is SGHTA, CDR2 FQGNSA, per germline. V gave up 2 bases and J gave up 10 bases, with 15 bases separating them. CDR3 length equals 14 residues. CDR3 loop: CASSLRTAQLPQHF. CDR3 sequence (DNA): TGTGCCAGCAGCTTACGGACTGCTCAATTACCCCAGCATTTT.

This sequence joins TRBV20-1 and TRBJ2-1, with TRBD2 matching 9 bases. J gave up 0 bases and V 0 bases, and 9 bases lay outside the gene matches. Germline V CDR1 and CDR2: DFQATT, SNEGSKA (reference sequence). The CDR3 covers 18 residues. The CDR3, as DNA: TGCAGTGCTAGAGATCATCTAGCGGGGCTTAGCTCCTACAATGAGCAGTTCTTC. Translating it yields CSARDHLAGLSSYNEQFF.

The CDR3 region is CASSLGQGLFHEQYF. CDR3 nucleotide sequence: TGCGCCAGCAGCTTGGGACAGGGGTTATTCCACGAGCAGTACTTC. The chain carries TRBV5-1 and TRBJ2-7, with TRBD1 identical over 8 bases. This CDR3 is 15 amino acids long. CDR1 is SGHRS and CDR2 is YFSETQ in the germline V gene. Trimming cost V 0 bases and J 5 bases; bases outside gene matches: 7.

The CDR3 DNA is TGTGCCAGCACCGAAATCGTCGACTATGGCTACACCTTC. It codes for CASTEIVDYGYTF. The chain uses TRBV6-6 and TRBJ1-2; D remains ambiguous. This CDR3 contains 13 residues. V lost 7 bases and J lost 3, with 12 bases in between. Looked up from germline, CDR1 is MNHNY and CDR2 is SVGAGI (reference sequence).

The chain employs TRBV7-9 and TRBJ2-7, with D perhaps being TRBD1 or TRBD2 (5 bases each). The germline V gene has CDR1 SEHNR and CDR2 FQNEAQ (reference sequence). Between the trimmed V and J ends, which lost 6 bases and 6 bases, there was a span of 12 bases. This CDR3 contains 12 residues. DNA for the CDR3: TGTGCCAGCAGACGAGGGGAAGCCGAGCAGTACTTC. Translating it yields CASRRGEAEQYF.

A few counts support this clonotype. The rearrangement joins TRBV5-1 to TRBJ2-3; 9 positions agree with TRBD1. Trimming at V came to 4 bases and at J to 4 bases, leaving 10 bases not matched to a gene. CDR1 is SGHRS, CDR2 YFSETQ, per germline. The CDR3 is 16 residues long. The CDR3 loop reads CASSTETGGGADTQYF. In DNA, the CDR3 is TGCGCCAGCAGCACCGAGACAGGGGGTGGCGCAGATACGCAGTATTTT.

This sequence joins TRBV7-2 and TRBJ2-7; D possibly matches TRBD1 or TRBD2 (5 bases each). The V end lost 0 bases, the J end lost 1 base, and 22 bases lay between the germline ends. The germline CDR1 and CDR2 sequences are SGHTA and FQGNSA. This CDR3 is built from 19 residues. The CDR3 DNA is TGTGCCAGCAGCTTAGCGGGGGTCCTACTCCTGGGACCGTCCTACGAGCAGTACTTC. It encodes CASSLAGVLLLGPSYEQYF.

This clonotype was seen a handful of times. The gene calls are TRBV20-1 and TRBJ2-3, with D unresolved. Trimming stripped 6 bases from V and 2 bases from J, with 15 bases between. Germline V gives CDR1 DFQATT, CDR2 SNEGSKA (reference sequence). The CDR3 length is 14 residues. This chain's CDR3 is CSAARDFLTDTQYF. The DNA of the CDR3 is TGCAGTGCCGCCAGAGACTTTCTCACAGATACGCAGTATTTT.

This sequence joins TRBV27 and TRBJ1-1; D not certain. The CDR3 sequence is 16 residues long. The ends were cut back, 2 bases at V and 4 bases at J, with 17 bases in the middle. Germline loops: CDR1 MNHEY, CDR2 SMNVEV (reference sequence). The CDR3 region is CASSLGPKGFGTEAFF. The CDR3 coding sequence is TGTGCCAGCAGTTTAGGGCCCAAAGGGTTTGGCACTGAAGCTTTCTTT.